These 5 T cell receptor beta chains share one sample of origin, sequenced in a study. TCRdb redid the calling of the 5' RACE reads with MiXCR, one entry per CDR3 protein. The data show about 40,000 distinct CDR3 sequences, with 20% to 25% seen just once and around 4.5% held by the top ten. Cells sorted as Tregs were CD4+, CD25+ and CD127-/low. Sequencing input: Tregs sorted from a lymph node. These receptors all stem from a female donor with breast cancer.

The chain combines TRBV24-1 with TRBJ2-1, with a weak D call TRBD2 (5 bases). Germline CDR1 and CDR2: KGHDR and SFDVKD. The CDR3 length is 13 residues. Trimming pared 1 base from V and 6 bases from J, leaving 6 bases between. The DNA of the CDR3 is TGTGCCACCAGTGATTTACTAGGCAATGAGCAGTTCTTC. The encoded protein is CATSDLLGNEQFF.

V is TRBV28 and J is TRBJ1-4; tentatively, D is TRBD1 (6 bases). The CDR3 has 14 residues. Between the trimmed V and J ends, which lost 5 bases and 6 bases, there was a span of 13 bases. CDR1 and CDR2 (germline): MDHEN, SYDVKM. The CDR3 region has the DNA TGTGCCAGCAGTCAGAGGGGGGCATATGAAAAACTGTTTTTT. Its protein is CASSQRGAYEKLFF. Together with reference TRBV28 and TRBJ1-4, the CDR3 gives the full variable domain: DVKVTQSSRYLVKRTGEKVFLECVQDMDHENMFWYRQDPGLGLRLIYFSYDVKMKEKGDIPEGYSVSREKKERFSLILESASTNQTSMYLCASSQRGAYEKLFFGSGTQLSVL.

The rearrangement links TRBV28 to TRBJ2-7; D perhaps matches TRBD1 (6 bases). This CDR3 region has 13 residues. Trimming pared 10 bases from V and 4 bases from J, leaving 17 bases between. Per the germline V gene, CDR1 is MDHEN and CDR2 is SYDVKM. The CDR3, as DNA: TGTGCCACCACCGGGACATCGTGGTACGAGCAGTACTTC. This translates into CATTGTSWYEQYF.

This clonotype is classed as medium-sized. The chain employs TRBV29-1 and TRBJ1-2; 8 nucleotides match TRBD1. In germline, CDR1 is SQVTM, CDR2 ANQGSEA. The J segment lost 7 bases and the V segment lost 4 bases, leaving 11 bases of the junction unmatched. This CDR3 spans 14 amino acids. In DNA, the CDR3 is TGCAGCGTTGCCGCCTCAGGGGGCTCGAGTGGCTACACCTTC. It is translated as CSVAASGGSSGYTF.

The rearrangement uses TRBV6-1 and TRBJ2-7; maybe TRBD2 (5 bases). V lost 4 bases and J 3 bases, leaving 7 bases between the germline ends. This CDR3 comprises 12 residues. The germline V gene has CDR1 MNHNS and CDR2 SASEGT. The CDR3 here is CASSGLYYEQYF. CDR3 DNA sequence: TGTGCCAGCAGTGGACTATACTACGAGCAGTACTTC.